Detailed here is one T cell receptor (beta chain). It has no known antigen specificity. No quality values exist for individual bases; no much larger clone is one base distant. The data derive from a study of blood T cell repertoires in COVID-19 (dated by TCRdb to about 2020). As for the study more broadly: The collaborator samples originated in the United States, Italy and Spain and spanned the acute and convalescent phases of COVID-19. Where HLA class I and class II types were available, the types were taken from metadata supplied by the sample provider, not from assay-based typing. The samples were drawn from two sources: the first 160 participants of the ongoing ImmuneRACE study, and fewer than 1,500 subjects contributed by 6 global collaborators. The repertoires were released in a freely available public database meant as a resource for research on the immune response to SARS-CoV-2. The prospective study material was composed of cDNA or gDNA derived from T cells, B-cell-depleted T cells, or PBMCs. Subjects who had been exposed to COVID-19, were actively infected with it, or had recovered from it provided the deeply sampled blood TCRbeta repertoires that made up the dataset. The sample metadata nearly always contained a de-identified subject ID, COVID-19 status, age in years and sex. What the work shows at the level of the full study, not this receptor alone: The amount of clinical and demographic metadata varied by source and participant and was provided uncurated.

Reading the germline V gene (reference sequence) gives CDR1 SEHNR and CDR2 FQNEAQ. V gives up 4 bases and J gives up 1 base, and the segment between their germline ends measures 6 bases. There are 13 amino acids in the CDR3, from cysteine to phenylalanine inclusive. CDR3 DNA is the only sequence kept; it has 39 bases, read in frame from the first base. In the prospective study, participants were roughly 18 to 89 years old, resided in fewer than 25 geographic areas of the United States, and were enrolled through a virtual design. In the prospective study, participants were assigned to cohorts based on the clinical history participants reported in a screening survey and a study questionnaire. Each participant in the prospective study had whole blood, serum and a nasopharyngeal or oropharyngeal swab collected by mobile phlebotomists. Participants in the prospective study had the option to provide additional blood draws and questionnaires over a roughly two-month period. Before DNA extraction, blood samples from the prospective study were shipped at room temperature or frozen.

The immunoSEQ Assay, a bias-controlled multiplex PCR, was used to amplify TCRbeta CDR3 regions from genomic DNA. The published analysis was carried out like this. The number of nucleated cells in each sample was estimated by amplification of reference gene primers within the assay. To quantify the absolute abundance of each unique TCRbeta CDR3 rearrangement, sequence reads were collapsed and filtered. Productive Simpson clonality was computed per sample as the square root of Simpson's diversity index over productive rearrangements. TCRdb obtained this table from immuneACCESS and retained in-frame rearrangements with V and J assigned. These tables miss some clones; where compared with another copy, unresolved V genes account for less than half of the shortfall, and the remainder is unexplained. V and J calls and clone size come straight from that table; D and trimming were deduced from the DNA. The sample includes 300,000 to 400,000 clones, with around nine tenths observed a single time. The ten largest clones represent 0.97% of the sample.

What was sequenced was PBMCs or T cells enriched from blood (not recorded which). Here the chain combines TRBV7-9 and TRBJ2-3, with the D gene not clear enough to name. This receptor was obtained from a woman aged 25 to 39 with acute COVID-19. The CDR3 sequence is CASSSQGTDTQYF. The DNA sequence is TGTGCCAGCAGCTCTCAGGGCACAGATACGCAGTATTTT.